This entry describes one TCR beta chain. What it recognizes is unknown. These data originate in a study of Ad26.COV2.S vaccination and SARS-CoV-2 variants. Notes on the study in general: With respect to non-spike TCR breadth, vaccine and placebo recipients were similar.

Repertoires were generated with immunoSEQ multiplex PCR, while TCRdb's copy carries only in-frame clones and drops some. The sample has more than 150,000 clones, around 85% seen once; the top ten hold approximately 6%. In germline, CDR1 is MNHEY, CDR2 SVGAGI. The V segment lost 6 bases and the J segment 1 base; nucleotides outside the gene matches: 7. The CDR3 length is 15 residues. The V and J genes are TRBV6-5 and TRBJ1-1; the match to TRBD1 covers 8 bases. The sequence was obtained from a human donor who had recovered from COVID-19. This specimen consisted of peripheral blood, obtained after recovery from COVID-19. The CDR3 DNA reads TGTGCCAGCAGGAACTACAGGGGGAAGAACACTGAAGCTTTCTTT. It yields the protein CASRNYRGKNTEAFF.